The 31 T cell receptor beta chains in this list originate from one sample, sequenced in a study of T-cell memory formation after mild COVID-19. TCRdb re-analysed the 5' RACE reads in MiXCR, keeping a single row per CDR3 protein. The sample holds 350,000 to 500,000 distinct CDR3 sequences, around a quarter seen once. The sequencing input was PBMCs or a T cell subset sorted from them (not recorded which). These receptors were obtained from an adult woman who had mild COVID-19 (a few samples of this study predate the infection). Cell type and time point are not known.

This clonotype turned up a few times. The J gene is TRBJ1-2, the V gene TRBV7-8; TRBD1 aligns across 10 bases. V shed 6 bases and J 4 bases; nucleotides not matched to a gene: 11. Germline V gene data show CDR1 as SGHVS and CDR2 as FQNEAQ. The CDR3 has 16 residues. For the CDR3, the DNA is TGTGCCAGCAGTACCCCCCGGACAGGGGGAGGCTATGGCTACACCTTC. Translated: CASSTPRTGGGYGYTF.

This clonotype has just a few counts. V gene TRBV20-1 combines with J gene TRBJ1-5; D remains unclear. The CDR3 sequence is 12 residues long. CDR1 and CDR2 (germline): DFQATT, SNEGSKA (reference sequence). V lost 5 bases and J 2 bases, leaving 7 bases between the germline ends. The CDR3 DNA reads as TGCAGTGCTCACCAAGGCAATCAGCCCCAGCATTTT. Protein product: CSAHQGNQPQHF.

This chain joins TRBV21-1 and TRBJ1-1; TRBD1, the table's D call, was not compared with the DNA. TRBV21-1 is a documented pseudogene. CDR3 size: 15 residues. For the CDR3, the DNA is TGTGCCAGCAGCTATTGGGGGCCACTGAACACTGAAGCTTTCTTT. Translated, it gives CASSYWGPLNTEAFF.

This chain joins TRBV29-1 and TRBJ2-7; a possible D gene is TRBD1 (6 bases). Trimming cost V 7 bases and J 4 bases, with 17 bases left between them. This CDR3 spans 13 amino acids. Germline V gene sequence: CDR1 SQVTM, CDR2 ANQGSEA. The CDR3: CSALDRTDYEQYF. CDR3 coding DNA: TGCAGCGCCCTCGACAGGACGGATTACGAGCAGTACTTC.

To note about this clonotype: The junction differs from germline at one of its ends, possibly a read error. The CDR3 coding sequence is TGTGCCAGCAGCCCGACCCAGGACAGTCTGGACCACCGATTC. It is translated as CASSPTQDSLDHRF. The rearrangement uses TRBV11-3 and TRBJ1-2; D perhaps matches TRBD1 (6 bases). The CDR3 runs 14 residues. Germline V gene sequence: CDR1 SGHNT, CDR2 YENEEA.

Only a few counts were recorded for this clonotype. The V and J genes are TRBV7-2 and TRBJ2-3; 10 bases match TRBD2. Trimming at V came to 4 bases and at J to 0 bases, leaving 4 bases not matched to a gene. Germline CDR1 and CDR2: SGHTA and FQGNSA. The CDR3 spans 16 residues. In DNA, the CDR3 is TGTGCCAGCAGCTGGGGGACTAGCGACAGCACAGATACGCAGTATTTT. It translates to CASSWGTSDSTDTQYF.

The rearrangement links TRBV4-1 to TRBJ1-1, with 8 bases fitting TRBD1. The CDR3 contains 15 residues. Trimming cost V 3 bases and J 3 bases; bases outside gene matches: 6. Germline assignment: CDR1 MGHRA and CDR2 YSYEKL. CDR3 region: CASSHVNRGDTEAFF. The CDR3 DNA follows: TGCGCCAGCAGCCACGTTAACAGGGGGGACACTGAAGCTTTCTTT.

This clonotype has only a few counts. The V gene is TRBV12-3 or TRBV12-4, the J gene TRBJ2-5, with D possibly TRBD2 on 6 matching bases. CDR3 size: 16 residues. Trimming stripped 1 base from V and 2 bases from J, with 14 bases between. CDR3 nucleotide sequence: TGTGCCAGCAGTTTAGGGGGGGTAGGCCGACAAGAGACCCAGTACTTC. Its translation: CASSLGGVGRQETQYF.

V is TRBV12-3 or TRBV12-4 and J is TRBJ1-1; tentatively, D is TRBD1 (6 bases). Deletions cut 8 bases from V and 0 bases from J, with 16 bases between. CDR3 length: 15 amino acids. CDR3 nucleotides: TGTGCCAGCGGATTGGGGGCTTCGGTGAACACTGAAGCTTTCTTT. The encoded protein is CASGLGASVNTEAFF.

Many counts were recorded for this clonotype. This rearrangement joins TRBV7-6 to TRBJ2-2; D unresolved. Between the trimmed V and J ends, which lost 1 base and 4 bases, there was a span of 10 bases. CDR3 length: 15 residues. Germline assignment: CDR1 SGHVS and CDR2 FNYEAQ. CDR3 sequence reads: CASSLVAFSTGELFF. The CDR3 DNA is TGTGCCAGCAGCTTAGTAGCTTTTTCCACCGGGGAGCTGTTTTTT.

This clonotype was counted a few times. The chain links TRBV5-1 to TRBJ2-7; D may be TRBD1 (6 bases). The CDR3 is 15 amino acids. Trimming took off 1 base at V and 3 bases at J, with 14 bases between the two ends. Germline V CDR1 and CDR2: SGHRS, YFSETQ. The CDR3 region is CASSLTGLMDYEQYF. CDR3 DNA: TGCGCCAGCAGCTTGACAGGGCTCATGGACTACGAGCAGTACTTC.

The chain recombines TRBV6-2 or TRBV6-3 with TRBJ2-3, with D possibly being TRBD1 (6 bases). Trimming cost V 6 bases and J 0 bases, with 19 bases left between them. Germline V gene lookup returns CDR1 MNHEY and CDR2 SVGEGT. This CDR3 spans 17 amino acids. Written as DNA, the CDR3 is TGTGCCAGCAGGGGCCATCTAGGGGGTACTAGCACAGATACGCAGTATTTT. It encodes CASRGHLGGTSTDTQYF.

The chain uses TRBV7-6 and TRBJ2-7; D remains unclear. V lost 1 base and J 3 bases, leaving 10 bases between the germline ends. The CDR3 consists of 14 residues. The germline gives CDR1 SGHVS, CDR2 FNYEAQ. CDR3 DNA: TGTGCCAGCAGCTTAGAGTCAGCTGTCTACGAGCAGTACTTC. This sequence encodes CASSLESAVYEQYF.

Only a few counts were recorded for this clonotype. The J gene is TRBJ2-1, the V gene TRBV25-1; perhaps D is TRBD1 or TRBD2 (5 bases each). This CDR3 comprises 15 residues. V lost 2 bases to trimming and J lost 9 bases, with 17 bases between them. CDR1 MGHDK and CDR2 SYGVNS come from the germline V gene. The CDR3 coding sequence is TGTGCCAGCAGTGAAAGGGGAGATTCTACCGGTGAGCAGTTCTTC. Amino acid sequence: CASSERGDSTGEQFF. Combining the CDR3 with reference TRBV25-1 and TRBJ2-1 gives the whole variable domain EADIYQTPRYLVIGTGKKITLECSQTMGHDKMYWYQQDPGMELHLIHYSYGVNSTEKGDLSSESTVSRIRTEHFPLTLESARPSHTSQYLCASSERGDSTGEQFFGPGTRLTVL.

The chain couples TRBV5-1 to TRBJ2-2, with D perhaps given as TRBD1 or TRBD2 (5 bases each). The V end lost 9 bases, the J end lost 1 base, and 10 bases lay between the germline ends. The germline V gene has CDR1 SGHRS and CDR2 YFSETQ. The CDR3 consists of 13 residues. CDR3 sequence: CATMGENTGELFF. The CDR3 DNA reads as TGCGCCACTATGGGGGAGAACACCGGGGAGCTGTTTTTT.

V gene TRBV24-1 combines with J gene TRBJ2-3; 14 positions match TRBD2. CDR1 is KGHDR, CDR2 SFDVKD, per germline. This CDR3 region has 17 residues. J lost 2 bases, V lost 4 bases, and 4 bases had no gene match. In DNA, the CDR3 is TGTGCCACCAGTGACCGGACTAGCGGGAGGATCACAGATACGCAGTATTTT. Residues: CATSDRTSGRITDTQYF.

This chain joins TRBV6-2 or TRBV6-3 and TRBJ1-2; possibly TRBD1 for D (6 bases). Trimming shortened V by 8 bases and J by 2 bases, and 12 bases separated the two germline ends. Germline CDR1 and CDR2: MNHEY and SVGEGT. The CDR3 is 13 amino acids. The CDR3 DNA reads TGTGCCAGCGGCCTACAGGGCAACTATGGCTACACCTTC. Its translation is CASGLQGNYGYTF.

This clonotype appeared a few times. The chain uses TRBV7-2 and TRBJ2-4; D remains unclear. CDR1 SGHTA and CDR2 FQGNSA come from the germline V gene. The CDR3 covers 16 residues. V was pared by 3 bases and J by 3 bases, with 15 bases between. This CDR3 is CASSLGSLPGKNIQYF. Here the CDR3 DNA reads TGTGCCAGCAGCTTGGGAAGTCTACCGGGCAAAAACATTCAGTACTTC.

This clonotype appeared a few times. DNA for the CDR3: TGTGCCAGCAGCCCCTACATGAACACTGAAGCTTTCTTT. This gives the protein CASSPYMNTEAFF. This sequence joins TRBV7-2 and TRBJ1-1; no clear D. The CDR3 runs to 13 residues. The germline V and J ends were trimmed by 5 bases and 0 bases, with 7 bases remaining between them. Germline-derived CDR1 and CDR2 are SGHTA and FQGNSA.

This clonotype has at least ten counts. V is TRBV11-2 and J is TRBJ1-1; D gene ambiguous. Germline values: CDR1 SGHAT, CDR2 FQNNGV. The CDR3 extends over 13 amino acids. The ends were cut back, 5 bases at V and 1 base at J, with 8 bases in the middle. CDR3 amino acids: CASSRRSNTEAFF. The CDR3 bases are TGTGCCAGCAGCCGGCGGTCGAACACTGAAGCTTTCTTT.

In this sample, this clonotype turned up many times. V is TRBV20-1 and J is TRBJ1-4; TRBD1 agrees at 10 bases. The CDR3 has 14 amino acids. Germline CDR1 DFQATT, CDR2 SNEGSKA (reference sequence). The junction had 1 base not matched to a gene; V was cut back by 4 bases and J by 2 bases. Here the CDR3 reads CSATDRGTNEKLFF. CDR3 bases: TGCAGTGCTACGGACAGGGGGACTAATGAAAAACTGTTTTTT.

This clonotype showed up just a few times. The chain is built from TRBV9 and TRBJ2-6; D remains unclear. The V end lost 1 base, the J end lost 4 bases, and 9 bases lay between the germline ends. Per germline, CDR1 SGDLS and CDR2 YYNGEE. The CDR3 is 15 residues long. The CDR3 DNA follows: TGTGCCAGCAGCGTAAGTGAGTCAGGGGCCAACGTCCTGACTTTC. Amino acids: CASSVSESGANVLTF.

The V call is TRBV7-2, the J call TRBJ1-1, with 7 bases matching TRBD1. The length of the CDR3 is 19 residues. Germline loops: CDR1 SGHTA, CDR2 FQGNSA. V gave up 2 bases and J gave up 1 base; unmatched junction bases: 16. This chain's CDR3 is CASSLHIGVLTGKNTEAFF. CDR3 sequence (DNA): TGTGCCAGCAGCTTACATATTGGGGTGCTGACAGGGAAGAACACTGAAGCTTTCTTT.

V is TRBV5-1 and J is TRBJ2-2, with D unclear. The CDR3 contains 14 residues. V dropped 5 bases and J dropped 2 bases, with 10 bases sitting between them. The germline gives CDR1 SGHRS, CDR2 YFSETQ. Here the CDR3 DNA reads TGCGCCAGCAGGCGCGTGCAAAACACCGGGGAGCTGTTTTTT. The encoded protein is CASRRVQNTGELFF.

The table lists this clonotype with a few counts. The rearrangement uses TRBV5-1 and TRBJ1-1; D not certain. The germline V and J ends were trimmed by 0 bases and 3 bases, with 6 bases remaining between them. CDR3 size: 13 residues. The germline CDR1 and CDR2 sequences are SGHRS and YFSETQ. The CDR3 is CASSLGAYTEAFF. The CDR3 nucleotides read TGCGCCAGCAGCTTGGGGGCGTACACTGAAGCTTTCTTT. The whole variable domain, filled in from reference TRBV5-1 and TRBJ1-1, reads KAGVTQTPRYLIKTRGQQVTLSCSPISGHRSVSWYQQTPGQGLQFLFEYFSETQRNKGNFPGRFSGRQFSNSRSEMNVSTLELGDSALYLCASSLGAYTEAFFGQGTRLTVV.

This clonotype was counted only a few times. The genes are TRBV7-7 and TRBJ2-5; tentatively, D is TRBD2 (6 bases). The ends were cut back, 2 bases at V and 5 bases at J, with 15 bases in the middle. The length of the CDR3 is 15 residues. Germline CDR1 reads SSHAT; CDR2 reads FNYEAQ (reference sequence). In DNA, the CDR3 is TGTGCCAGCAGCTTAATCGGGGGTATTATGGAGACCCAGTACTTC. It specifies CASSLIGGIMETQYF.

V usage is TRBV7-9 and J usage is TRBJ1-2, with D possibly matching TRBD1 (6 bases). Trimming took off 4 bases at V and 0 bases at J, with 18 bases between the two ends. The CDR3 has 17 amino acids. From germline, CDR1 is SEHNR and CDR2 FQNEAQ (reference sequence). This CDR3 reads CASSSRGGFGSNYGYTF. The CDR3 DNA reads TGTGCCAGCAGCTCAAGGGGGGGATTCGGGTCTAACTATGGCTACACCTTC.

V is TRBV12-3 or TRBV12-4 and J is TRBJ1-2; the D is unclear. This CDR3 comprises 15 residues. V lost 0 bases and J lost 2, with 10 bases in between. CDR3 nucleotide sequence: TGTGCCAGCAGTTTAGCACCCCAGAAGAACTATGGCTACACCTTC. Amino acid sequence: CASSLAPQKNYGYTF.

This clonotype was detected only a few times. The CDR3 here is CASSPSLVWRGEYNEQFF. In DNA, the CDR3 is TGTGCCAGCAGCCCATCCTTAGTTTGGCGGGGGGAATACAATGAGCAGTTCTTC. This sequence joins TRBV7-8 and TRBJ2-1, with 8 bases that match TRBD2. Trimming took 5 bases from V and 4 from J; bases not matched to a gene: 16. The CDR3 length is 18 residues. Germline V gene data show CDR1 as SGHVS and CDR2 as FQNEAQ.

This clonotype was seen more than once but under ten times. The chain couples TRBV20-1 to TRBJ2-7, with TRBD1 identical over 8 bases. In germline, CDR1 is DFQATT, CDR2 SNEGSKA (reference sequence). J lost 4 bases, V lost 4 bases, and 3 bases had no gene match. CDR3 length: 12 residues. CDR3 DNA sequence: TGCAGTGCTATATGGACAGGGTACGAGCAGTACTTC. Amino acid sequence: CSAIWTGYEQYF.

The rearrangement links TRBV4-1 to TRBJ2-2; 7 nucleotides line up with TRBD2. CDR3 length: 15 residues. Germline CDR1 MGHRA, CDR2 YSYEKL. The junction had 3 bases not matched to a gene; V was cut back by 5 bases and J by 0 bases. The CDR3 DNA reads TGCGCCAGCAGCACGGGGGGAACGAACACCGGGGAGCTGTTTTTT. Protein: CASSTGGTNTGELFF.